Here is one T cell receptor beta chain with its context. No antigen is known for it. The sample belongs to a study of cytomegalovirus exposure and HLA in healthy donors. Study summary: Approximately 81% of some 390 genotyped donors fell in the Caucasian-associated ancestry cluster. Study-wide results and caveats: Some TCR beta chains (roughly 150 of them) were listed as cytomegalovirus-associated. Later on, an analysis showed TCR association rates differing by HLA locus, with DRB1 the most and HLA-C the fewest.

Germline-derived CDR1 and CDR2 are GTSNPN and SVGIG (reference sequence). Trimming stripped 3 bases from V and 1 base from J, with 16 bases between. The CDR3 is made up of 16 amino acids. The PCR used 60 Vbeta and 13 Jbeta primers. TCRdb keeps only in-frame clones here, not all; method: immunoSEQ multiplex PCR. The table records 150,000 to 200,000 clones, approximately 80% of them present only once. This chain links TRBV30 with TRBJ1-5, with D possibly matching TRBD1 (6 bases). Sequencing used PBMCs. This receptor was taken from a woman aged 30 to 39 in good health and CMV-seropositive. The CDR3: CAWSPSGQGSNQPQHF. DNA for the CDR3: TGTGCCTGGAGCCCCTCGGGGCAGGGGAGCAATCAGCCCCAGCATTTT.